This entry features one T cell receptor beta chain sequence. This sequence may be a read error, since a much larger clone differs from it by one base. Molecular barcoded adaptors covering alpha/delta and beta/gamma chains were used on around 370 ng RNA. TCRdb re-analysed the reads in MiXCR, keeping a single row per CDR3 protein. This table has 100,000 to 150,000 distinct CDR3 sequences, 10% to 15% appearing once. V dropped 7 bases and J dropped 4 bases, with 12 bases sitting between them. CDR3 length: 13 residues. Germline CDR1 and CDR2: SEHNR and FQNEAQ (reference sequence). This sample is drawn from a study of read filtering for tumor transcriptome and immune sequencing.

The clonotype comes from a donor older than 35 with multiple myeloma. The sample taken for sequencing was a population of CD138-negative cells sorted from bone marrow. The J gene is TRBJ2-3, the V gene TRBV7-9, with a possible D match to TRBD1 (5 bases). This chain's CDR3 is CASMTAGPDTQYF. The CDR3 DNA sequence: TGTGCCAGCATGACTGCAGGGCCAGATACGCAGTATTTT.